This entry lists 23 T cell receptor beta chains sequenced from one sample in a study of blood T cell repertoires in COVID-19 (TCRdb year 2020). Library method: the immunoSEQ multiplex PCR assay. Drawn from immuneACCESS, this table holds only the in-frame rearrangements with V and J called that TCRdb kept. Clones are partly lost; checked studies trace under half to an unresolved V gene and leave the rest unexplained. The sample table lists more than 300,000 clones, roughly 86% of them with a count of one. More than 9% of the sample comes from the top ten. The source material was peripheral blood. The source of these receptors is a woman aged 30 to 39 with COVID-19, enrolled during active disease.

This rearrangement joins TRBV5-1 to TRBJ2-6; no clear D. The CDR3 is 15 residues long. V shed 4 bases and J shed 1 base, with 9 bases lying between them. From germline, CDR1 is SGHRS and CDR2 YFSETQ. CDR3 in DNA: TGCGCCAGCAGCAAGATACTTTCTGGGGCCAACGTCCTGACTTTC. Its protein product is CASSKILSGANVLTF.

V is TRBV5-1 and J is TRBJ2-7; the D gene is possibly TRBD1 (6 bases). Trimming cost V 3 bases and J 5 bases, with 21 bases left between them. The length of the CDR3 is 16 residues. Germline-derived CDR1 and CDR2 are SGHRS and YFSETQ. CDR3 DNA: TGCGCCAGCAGCTACATAACAGGGAAAGGGGTGGACGAGCAGTACTTC. Translation: CASSYITGKGVDEQYF.

J is TRBJ2-2 and V is TRBV12-5; D may be TRBD1 (5 bases). Between the trimmed V and J ends, which lost 5 bases and 4 bases, there was a span of 11 bases. This CDR3 has 14 residues. The germline V gene encodes CDR1 LGHNT and CDR2 FRNRAP. In nucleotides, the CDR3 is TGTGCTAGTGGTAGGGGCGATGGCACCGGGGAGCTGTTTTTT. The encoded protein is CASGRGDGTGELFF. Supplemented by reference TRBV12-5 and TRBJ2-2, the full variable domain reads DARVTQTPRHKVTEMGQEVTMRCQPILGHNTVFWYRQTMMQGLELLAYFRNRAPLDDSGMPKDRFSAEMPDATLATLKIQPSEPRDSAVYFCASGRGDGTGELFFGEGSRLTVL.

This CDR3 reads CASSPQGSSADTQYF. Here the CDR3 DNA reads TGTGCCAGCAGTCCTCAGGGGAGTAGCGCAGATACGCAGTATTTT. The chain is built from TRBV6-6 and TRBJ2-3; D possibly corresponds to TRBD1 (6 bases). The length of the CDR3 is 15 residues. V was trimmed by 5 bases and J by 4 bases, leaving 16 bases between them. Germline CDR1 reads MNHNY; CDR2 reads SVGAGI (reference sequence).

V is TRBV7-9 and J is TRBJ2-3, with TRBD2 matching over 12 bases. The ends lost 4 bases at V and 0 bases at J; junction bases unmatched: 5. This CDR3 is 17 amino acids long. Germline V gives CDR1 SEHNR, CDR2 FQNEAQ (reference sequence). CDR3: CASSSRTSGVSTDTQYF. CDR3 DNA sequence: TGTGCCAGCAGCTCTCGGACTAGCGGGGTCAGCACAGATACGCAGTATTTT.

This clone was picked up one time. The rearrangement uses TRBV7-2 and TRBJ2-1; 9 bases are shared with TRBD2. The V and J ends lost 5 bases and 7 bases, in that order; junction bases with no gene match: 12. Germline V gene data show CDR1 as SGHTA and CDR2 as FQGNSA. The CDR3 consists of 16 residues. CDR3 nucleotides: TGTGCCAGCAGCCTAGGCGTGCTAGCGGGACGAAATGAGCAGTTCTTC. Its translation is CASSLGVLAGRNEQFF.

The rearrangement uses TRBV28 and TRBJ2-3, with D maybe TRBD1 (5 bases). This CDR3 contains 17 residues. Per the germline V gene, CDR1 is MDHEN and CDR2 is SYDVKM. Trimming removed 4 bases at V and 3 bases at J, with 20 bases between. CDR3 loop: CASSYTWYRTPTDTQYF. In DNA, the CDR3 is TGTGCCAGCAGTTACACCTGGTACAGGACCCCTACAGATACGCAGTATTTT.

With regard to this clone: This sample includes further DNA sequences coding for the same CDR3. The chain employs TRBV19 and TRBJ1-3, with D uncertain. Per the germline V gene, CDR1 is LNHDA and CDR2 is SQIVND (reference sequence). V lost 3 bases, J lost 2 bases, and 8 bases lay in between. The CDR3 spans 14 residues. CDR3 nucleotide sequence: TGTGCCAGTAGTATCGGAGGGACTGGAAACACCATATATTTT. Its translation: CASSIGGTGNTIYF.

This clone was found a few times. V is TRBV28 and J is TRBJ1-5; 10 bases line up with TRBD1. Germline lookup yields CDR1 MDHEN and CDR2 SYDVKM. The CDR3 is made up of 16 amino acids. The ends lost 6 bases at V and 1 base at J; junction bases unmatched: 6. The CDR3 loop reads CASRRQGAQSNQPQHF. CDR3 nucleotides: TGTGCCAGCAGACGACAGGGGGCGCAGAGCAATCAGCCCCAGCATTTT.

V and J are TRBV7-6 and TRBJ2-1; 16 bases agree with TRBD2. Germline values: CDR1 SGHVS, CDR2 FNYEAQ. The CDR3 is 16 residues long. V was pared by 5 bases and J by 12 bases, with 10 bases of the junction left unmatched. The chain's CDR3 is CASSPGTSGRVESQFF. The CDR3 DNA is TGTGCCAGCAGCCCCGGGACTAGCGGGAGGGTTGAGTCGCAGTTCTTC.

This clone came up once. The chain couples TRBV2 to TRBJ2-1; 7 positions match TRBD2. In germline, CDR1 is SNHLY, CDR2 FYNNEI. Trimming cost V 4 bases and J 7 bases; bases outside gene matches: 10. The CDR3 is made up of 15 amino acids. The CDR3 loop reads CASSAVAGYGNEQFF. Written as DNA, the CDR3 is TGTGCCAGCAGTGCGGTAGCGGGCTACGGTAATGAGCAGTTCTTC.

The genes are TRBV28 and TRBJ1-5; 7 nucleotides align to TRBD1. V gave up 5 bases and J gave up 2 bases; unmatched junction bases: 6. CDR3 length equals 15 residues. Germline lookup yields CDR1 MDHEN and CDR2 SYDVKM. In nucleotides, the CDR3 is TGTGCCAGCAGTAAGTGGCAGGGGGGCAATCAGCCCCAGCATTTT. Its protein product is CASSKWQGGNQPQHF.

The chain combines TRBV5-1 with TRBJ1-4; 7 bases agree with TRBD1. V gave up 3 bases and J gave up 6 bases; unmatched junction bases: 8. The CDR3 is made up of 15 amino acids. CDR1 and CDR2 (germline): SGHRS, YFSETQ. The CDR3 spells CASSWTGPEDEKLFF. CDR3 bases: TGCGCCAGCAGCTGGACAGGTCCAGAGGATGAAAAACTGTTTTTT. The full variable domain, its missing parts supplied by reference TRBV5-1 and TRBJ1-4, is KAGVTQTPRYLIKTRGQQVTLSCSPISGHRSVSWYQQTPGQGLQFLFEYFSETQRNKGNFPGRFSGRQFSNSRSEMNVSTLELGDSALYLCASSWTGPEDEKLFFGSGTQLSVL.

The chain couples TRBV30 to TRBJ1-3, with D unclear. Germline lookup yields CDR1 GTSNPN and CDR2 SVGIG (reference sequence). The CDR3 runs 13 residues. The V end was cut by 4 bases, the J end by 9 bases, with 16 bases between. The CDR3 sequence is CAWNPGTKSTIYF. As DNA, the CDR3 is TGTGCCTGGAACCCGGGAACGAAAAGCACCATATATTTT.

The chain combines TRBV6-5 with TRBJ1-1, with D perhaps matching TRBD1 (6 bases). Germline-derived CDR1 and CDR2 are MNHEY and SVGAGI. V gave up 1 base and J gave up 1 base, with 13 bases separating them. This CDR3 comprises 16 residues. The CDR3: CASSYLGGGENTEAFF. The CDR3 nucleotides read TGTGCCAGCAGTTACTTAGGGGGGGGCGAGAACACTGAAGCTTTCTTT.

The chain recombines TRBV7-9 with TRBJ2-7, with 13 bases fitting TRBD2. CDR3 length equals 14 residues. After removal of 5 bases from V and 6 bases from J, the junction contained 4 bases not matched to a gene. The germline V gene has CDR1 SEHNR and CDR2 FQNEAQ (reference sequence). CDR3 region: CASSRTSGSVEQYF. In DNA form, the CDR3 reads TGTGCCAGCAGCCGGACTAGCGGGAGCGTCGAGCAGTACTTC.

The chain combines TRBV2 with TRBJ2-6; TRBD1 aligns across 7 bases. The germline V gene has CDR1 SNHLY and CDR2 FYNNEI. The CDR3 totals 17 residues. Trimming cost V 6 bases and J 1 base; bases outside gene matches: 9. CDR3 sequence (DNA): TGTGCCAGCAGCCCCGGGACAGCCATTTCTGGGGCCAACGTCCTGACTTTC. It specifies CASSPGTAISGANVLTF. Full variable domain (missing parts from reference TRBV2 and TRBJ2-6): EPEVTQTPSHQVTQMGQEVILRCVPISNHLYFYWYRQILGQKVEFLVSFYNNEISEKSEIFDDQFSVERPDGSNFTLKIRSTKLEDSAMYFCASSPGTAISGANVLTFGAGSRLTVL.

The genes are TRBV28 and TRBJ2-7; 8 nucleotides line up with TRBD2. V lost 6 bases, J lost 2 bases, and 6 bases stayed unmatched. The CDR3 has 14 residues. CDR1 MDHEN and CDR2 SYDVKM come from the germline V gene. CDR3 protein: CASSELADTYEQYF. The CDR3, as DNA: TGTGCCAGCAGCGAACTAGCGGATACCTACGAGCAGTACTTC. The full variable domain, its missing parts supplied by reference TRBV28 and TRBJ2-7, is DVKVTQSSRYLVKRTGEKVFLECVQDMDHENMFWYRQDPGLGLRLIYFSYDVKMKEKGDIPEGYSVSREKKERFSLILESASTNQTSMYLCASSELADTYEQYFGPGTRLTVT.

The sample holds one count of this clone. This sequence joins TRBV28 and TRBJ1-3; 8 nucleotides line up with TRBD1. The germline V gene encodes CDR1 MDHEN and CDR2 SYDVKM. V shed 5 bases and J 2 bases; nucleotides not matched to a gene: 8. The CDR3 covers 16 residues. CDR3 region: CASSSPRTGPGNTIYF. In DNA form, the CDR3 reads TGTGCCAGCAGTAGCCCAAGGACAGGGCCTGGAAACACCATATATTTT.

The chain is built from TRBV5-6 and TRBJ1-1; D remains ambiguous. Per the germline V gene, CDR1 is SGHDT and CDR2 is YYEEEE. CDR3 size: 14 residues. The V end lost 0 bases, the J end lost 1 base, and 7 bases lay between the germline ends. In nucleotides, the CDR3 is TGTGCCAGCAGCTTGGGGAGCCGGAACACTGAAGCTTTCTTT. Translating it yields CASSLGSRNTEAFF.

The V gene is TRBV28, the J gene TRBJ2-3; the D gene is possibly TRBD1 (6 bases). The CDR3 extends over 15 amino acids. Germline CDR1 MDHEN, CDR2 SYDVKM. V dropped 10 bases and J dropped 0 bases, with 17 bases sitting between them. The CDR3 DNA reads TGTGCCACCCAGGACAGCCTCTTTAGCACAGATACGCAGTATTTT. Amino acid sequence: CATQDSLFSTDTQYF.

The chain's CDR3 is CASNPYLGGTDTQYF. CDR3 DNA sequence: TGTGCCAGCAATCCTTATCTGGGCGGCACAGATACGCAGTATTTT. The J gene is TRBJ2-3, the V gene TRBV28, with D uncertain. This CDR3 has 15 amino acids. The germline gives CDR1 MDHEN, CDR2 SYDVKM. Trimming left V 7 bases short and J 1 base short, with 15 bases between.

The chain couples TRBV4-1 to TRBJ2-7; TRBD2 aligns across 8 bases. The germline V gene has CDR1 MGHRA and CDR2 YSYEKL. The CDR3 is 18 amino acids. The V segment lost 1 base and the J segment 0 bases; nucleotides outside the gene matches: 11. The CDR3 DNA reads TGCGCCAGCAGCCAAGTCCCTCCGGGTAGCGGGGCCTCCTACGAGCAGTACTTC. Translating gives CASSQVPPGSGASYEQYF.